What follows describes a single T cell receptor beta chain. No antigen is known for it. UMI-labeled TRB cDNA libraries were prepared by 5' RACE. TCRdb re-called the 5' RACE reads, yielding one record per CDR3 amino acid sequence without DNA. Recorded for this sample: about 41,000 distinct CDR3 sequences. These data originate in a study of CXCR3-negative and CXCR3-positive naive CD8 T cells. Overall study results and limits: TRB CDR3 properties indicated TCR strength, while surface CD5 was similar across naive subsets. The study found that naive CXCR3-negative and CXCR3-positive cells shared TRBV-TRBJ usage, while memory cells differed.

CDR3 length equals 14 residues. From germline, CDR1 is MNHEY and CDR2 SVGAGI. The chain recombines TRBV6-5 with TRBJ2-2; TCRdb selects TRBD1, and the lack of DNA leaves this call unchecked. Specimen: naive CXCR3- CD8+ T cells from blood. Subset denoted: CD45RO-CCR7+CD27+CD95- naive CD8+ T cells lacking CXCR3 (TNR3-). This receptor was taken from a human donor in good health. Some clones in this sample may be carry-over from other donors' samples. The CDR3 protein is CASSDSGATGELFF.